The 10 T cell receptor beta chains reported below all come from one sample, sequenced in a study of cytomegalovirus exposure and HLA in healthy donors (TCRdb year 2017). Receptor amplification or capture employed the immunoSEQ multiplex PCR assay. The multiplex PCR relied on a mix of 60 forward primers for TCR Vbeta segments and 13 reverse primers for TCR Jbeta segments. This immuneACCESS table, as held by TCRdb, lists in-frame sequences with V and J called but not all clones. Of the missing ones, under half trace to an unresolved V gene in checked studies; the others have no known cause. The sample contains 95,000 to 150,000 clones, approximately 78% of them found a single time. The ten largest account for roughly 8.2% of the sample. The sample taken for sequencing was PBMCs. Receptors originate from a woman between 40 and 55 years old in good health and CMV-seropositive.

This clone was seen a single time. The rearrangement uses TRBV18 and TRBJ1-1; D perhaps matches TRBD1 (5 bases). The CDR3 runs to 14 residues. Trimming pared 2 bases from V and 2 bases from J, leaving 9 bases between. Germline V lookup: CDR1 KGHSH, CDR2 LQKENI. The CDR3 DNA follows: TGTGCCAGCTCACCAACGGACACCAACACTGAAGCTTTCTTT. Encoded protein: CASSPTDTNTEAFF. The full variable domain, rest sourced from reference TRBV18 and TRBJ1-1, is NAGVMQNPRHLVRRRGQEARLRCSPMKGHSHVYWYRQLPEEGLKFMVYLQKENIIDESGMPKERFSAEFPKEGPSILRIQQVVRGDSAAYFCASSPTDTNTEAFFGQGTRLTVV.

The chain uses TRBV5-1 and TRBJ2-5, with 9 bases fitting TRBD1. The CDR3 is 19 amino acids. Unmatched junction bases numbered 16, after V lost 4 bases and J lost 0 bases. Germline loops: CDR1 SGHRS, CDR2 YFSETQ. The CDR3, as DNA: TGCGCCAGCAGCCTAACCGGGACAGGGCCCTTATCGTACCAAGAGACCCAGTACTTC. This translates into CASSLTGTGPLSYQETQYF.

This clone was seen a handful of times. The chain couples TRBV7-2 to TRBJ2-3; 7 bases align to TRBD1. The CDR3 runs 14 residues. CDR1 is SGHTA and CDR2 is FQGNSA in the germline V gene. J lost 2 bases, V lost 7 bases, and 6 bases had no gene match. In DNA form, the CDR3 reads TGTGCCAGCACCCTAGACAGGGCCACAGATACGCAGTATTTT. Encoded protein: CASTLDRATDTQYF. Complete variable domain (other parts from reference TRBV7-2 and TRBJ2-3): GAGVSQSPSNKVTEKGKDVELRCDPISGHTALYWYRQSLGQGLEFLIYFQGNSAPDKSGLPSDRFSAERTGGSVSTLTIQRTQQEDSAVYLCASTLDRATDTQYFGPGTRLTVL.

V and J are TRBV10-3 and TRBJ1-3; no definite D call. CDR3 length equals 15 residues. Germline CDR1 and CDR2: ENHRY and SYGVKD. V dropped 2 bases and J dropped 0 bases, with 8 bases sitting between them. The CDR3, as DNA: TGTGCCATCAGTGAGGGTGGCAGCTCTGGAAACACCATATATTTT. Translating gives CAISEGGSSGNTIYF.

CDR3 protein: CASSSRTGAYGYTF. The CDR3 coding sequence is TGTGCCAGCAGCTCGAGGACAGGGGCTTATGGCTACACCTTC. This sequence joins TRBV7-2 and TRBJ1-2; TRBD1 matches 9 bases. Trimming cost V 4 bases and J 5 bases; bases outside gene matches: 5. This CDR3 is built from 14 residues. Germline V lookup: CDR1 SGHTA, CDR2 FQGNSA. Variable domain in full (rest from reference TRBV7-2 and TRBJ1-2): GAGVSQSPSNKVTEKGKDVELRCDPISGHTALYWYRQSLGQGLEFLIYFQGNSAPDKSGLPSDRFSAERTGGSVSTLTIQRTQQEDSAVYLCASSSRTGAYGYTFGSGTRLTVV.

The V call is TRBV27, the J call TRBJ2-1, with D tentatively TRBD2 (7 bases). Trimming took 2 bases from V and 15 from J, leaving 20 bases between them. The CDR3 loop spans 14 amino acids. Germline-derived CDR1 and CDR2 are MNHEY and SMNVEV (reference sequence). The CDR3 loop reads CASSLSKGRGRMFF. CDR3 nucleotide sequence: TGTGCCAGCAGTTTAAGTAAGGGGCGGGGGCGAATGTTCTTC.

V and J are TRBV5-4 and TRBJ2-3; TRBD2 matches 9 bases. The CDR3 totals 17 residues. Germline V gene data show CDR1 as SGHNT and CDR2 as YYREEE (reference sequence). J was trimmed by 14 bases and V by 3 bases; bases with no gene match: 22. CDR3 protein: CASSSKKRGDAGDTGYF. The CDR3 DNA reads TGTGCCAGCAGCTCGAAAAAGCGGGGGGATGCGGGTGATACGGGGTATTTT.

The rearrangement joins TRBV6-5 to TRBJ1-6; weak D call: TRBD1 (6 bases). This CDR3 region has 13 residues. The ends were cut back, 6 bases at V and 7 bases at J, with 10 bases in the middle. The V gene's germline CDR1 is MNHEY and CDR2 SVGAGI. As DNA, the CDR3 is TGTGCCAGCAGACAGGGATTAAATTCACCCCTCCACTTT. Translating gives CASRQGLNSPLHF.

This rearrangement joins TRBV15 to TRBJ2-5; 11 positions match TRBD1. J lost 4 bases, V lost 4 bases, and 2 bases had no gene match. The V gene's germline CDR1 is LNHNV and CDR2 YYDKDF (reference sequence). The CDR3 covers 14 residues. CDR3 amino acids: CATSMGQGGETQYF. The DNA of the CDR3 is TGTGCCACCAGCATGGGACAGGGGGGAGAGACCCAGTACTTC.

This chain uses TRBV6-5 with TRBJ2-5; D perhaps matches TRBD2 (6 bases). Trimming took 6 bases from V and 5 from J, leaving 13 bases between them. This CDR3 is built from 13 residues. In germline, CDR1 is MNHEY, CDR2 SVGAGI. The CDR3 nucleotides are TGTGCCAGCAGGGCCCCTGGGGGGGAGACCCAGTACTTC. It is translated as CASRAPGGETQYF.